This T cell receptor beta chain was recovered during a study of T cells after yellow fever vaccination. Study findings and constraints: Weaker, the secondary response had a peak occurring faster, on day 5 versus 15. Just a small share of clonotypes turned up in the CD4 compartment as well as the CD8 compartment. Detected again after the booster were most primary-vaccination clones, at 95% to 97% CD4 and nearly 90% CD8.

This clonotype has only a few counts. The antigen is undetermined. TCRdb re-called the 5' RACE reads with MiXCR, one entry per CDR3 protein. The table includes 320,000 or so distinct CDR3 sequences, 7% to 10% detected once. Germline V gene lookup returns CDR1 KGHSH and CDR2 LQKENI. V lost 3 bases to trimming and J lost 4 bases, with 3 bases between them. The CDR3 contains 12 residues. The TCR comes from a young man who received the YFV17D yellow fever vaccine. The sequenced sample was PBMCs, obtained 45 days after the first yellow fever vaccination. The chain joins TRBV18 to TRBJ2-2; D is ambiguous. Written as DNA, the CDR3 is TGTGCCAGCTCACCTTCCACCGGGGAGCTGTTTTTT. Translated: CASSPSTGELFF.